The present T cell receptor (beta chain) was sequenced within a study of T cell responses to AZD1222 COVID-19 vaccine. Method: immunoSEQ multiplex PCR; TCRdb's copy keeps in-frame clones and lacks some. The repertoire consists of roughly 140,000 clones, with under 95% occurring once and the leading ten covering 1.5% to 2.5%. The CDR3 is made up of 13 amino acids. V dropped 3 bases and J dropped 9 bases, with 14 bases sitting between them. The germline V gene encodes CDR1 WSHSY and CDR2 SAAADI. This clone occurred a few times. The sequenced sample was peripheral blood, obtained 28 days after the second AZD1222 dose. This receptor was identified in an adult who received the AZD1222 COVID-19 vaccine. This chain joins TRBV10-2 and TRBJ1-2, with a weak D call TRBD1 (6 bases). The CDR3 loop reads CASSDPGGVRYTF. CDR3 nucleotides: TGCGCCAGCAGTGACCCTGGGGGCGTTCGCTACACCTTC.